This entry describes one T cell receptor (beta chain). This clone is described as medium-sized (0.01 to 0.1%). The specificity of this receptor is unknown. No clone much larger than this one lies a single base away; base qualities are absent. TCRbeta CDR3 regions were amplified from genomic DNA by means of the immunoSEQ Assay, a bias-controlled multiplex PCR. The authors processed their data as follows. The number of nucleated cells in each sample was estimated from the amplification of reference gene primers within the assay. Sequence reads were collapsed and filtered to measure the absolute abundance of every unique TCRbeta CDR3 rearrangement. For each sample, productive Simpson clonality was calculated as the square root of Simpson's diversity index across productive rearrangements. TCRdb obtained this table from immuneACCESS and retained in-frame rearrangements with V and J assigned. These tables miss some clones; where compared with another copy, unresolved V genes account for less than half of the shortfall, and the remainder is unexplained. The DNA gave D and trimming, while V, J and clone size come from that table. This sample lists tens of thousands of clones; roughly 88% were detected once. The ten largest clonotypes hold about a fifth of the sample.

The collaborating institutions used their own protocols to collect whole blood in K2EDTA tubes. Collaborator samples were shipped for TCRbeta analysis as frozen whole blood, isolated PBMCs, or DNA extracted from either sample type. The CDR3 holds 11 amino acids from the cysteine to the phenylalanine. The DNA shown is the 33-base CDR3, in frame from base 1. Deletion took 3 bases off V and 4 bases off J, with a span of 6 bases between the germline ends. CDR1 is given as DFQATT and CDR2 as SNEGSKA, both from the germline V gene (reference sequence). The source of the sample is a study of blood T cell repertoires in COVID-19 (dated by TCRdb to between 2020 and 2021). With regard to the full study: Samples covering the acute and convalescent phases of COVID-19 were provided by collaborators in the United States, Italy and Spain. The material from the prospective study consisted of cDNA or gDNA derived from T cells, B-cell-depleted T cells, or PBMCs. Deeply sampled blood TCRbeta repertoires from subjects exposed to, actively infected with, or recovered from COVID-19 were included in the dataset. A freely available public database, intended as a resource for researchers studying the immune response to SARS-CoV-2, is where the repertoires were released. The samples were drawn from two sources: the first 160 participants of the ongoing ImmuneRACE study, and about 1,300 subjects contributed by 6 global collaborators. Nearly every sample came with metadata listing a de-identified subject ID, COVID-19 status, age in years and sex. Where available, HLA class I and class II types were obtained from metadata supplied by the sample provider rather than from assay-based typing. Here is what the overall study found, with its caveats: The amount of clinical and demographic metadata varied by source and participant and was provided uncurated.

The material sequenced was peripheral blood. The rearrangement combines TRBV20-1 with TRBJ1-1, with no confident D gene call. The TCR originated in a man at least 80 years old with active or convalescent COVID-19. The nucleotide sequence is given as TGCAGTGCTAGTGGCAGCACTGAAGCTTTCTTT. Translated, it gives CSASGSTEAFF.